Each of the 30 T cell receptor beta chains below was sequenced from the same sample in a study of T cells after yellow fever vaccination (dated by TCRdb to about 2019). According to the study, the label for this sample's treatment or condition signals: live attenuated yellow fever vaccine strain. The library was produced with 5' RACE. Reads for this sample came from an Illumina HiSeq 2500. Using fastp at Q25 and MiXCR, TCRdb reprocessed the public reads and kept productive beta chains. Merged by CDR3 protein, the rows form single entries marked with the most common genes and DNA. The sample table contains roughly 500,000 distinct CDR3 sequences; only one count was recorded for roughly 19% of them. The ten biggest clones cover roughly an eighth of the sample. This specimen was PBMCs, taken 15 days after the yellow fever booster vaccination. These receptor sequences come from a man under 40 who received the YFV17D yellow fever vaccine.

This clonotype was detected only a few times. The CDR3 here is CSARLDNEQFF. CDR3 in DNA: TGCAGTGCTCGACTAGACAATGAGCAGTTCTTC. V and J are TRBV20-1 and TRBJ2-1, with D possibly being TRBD2 (6 bases). Germline V gives CDR1 DFQATT, CDR2 SNEGSKA (reference sequence). Trimming stripped 5 bases from V and 5 bases from J, with 7 bases between. This CDR3 region has 11 residues.

This chain's CDR3 is CSASILVGQETQYF. CDR3 bases: TGCAGTGCTAGCATCCTAGTAGGGCAAGAGACCCAGTACTTC. This chain connects TRBV20-1 to TRBJ2-5; D not certain. Per the germline V gene, CDR1 is DFQATT and CDR2 is SNEGSKA (reference sequence). The CDR3 extends over 14 amino acids. V was shortened by 3 bases and J by 2 bases, with 13 bases between the two germline ends.

This sequence joins TRBV4-3 and TRBJ1-5; D is uncertain. The germline V gene has CDR1 LGHNA and CDR2 YSLEER. Trimming cost V 0 bases and J 0 bases, with 15 bases left between them. CDR3 length: 18 residues. CDR3 sequence: CASSQDRSNHDSNQPQHF. The CDR3 nucleotides are TGCGCCAGCAGCCAAGATAGGTCGAACCATGATAGCAATCAGCCCCAGCATTTT.

This clonotype was seen more than once but under ten times. This chain connects TRBV7-2 to TRBJ2-1; tentatively, D is TRBD1 (6 bases). Germline V CDR1 and CDR2: SGHTA, FQGNSA. This CDR3 has 13 residues. V gave up 3 bases and J gave up 9 bases, with 12 bases separating them. CDR3 in amino acids: CASSLERGSEQFF. CDR3 DNA sequence: TGTGCCAGCAGCTTGGAAAGGGGGAGTGAGCAGTTCTTC.

The rearrangement joins TRBV20-1 to TRBJ2-7, with D unresolved. Per germline, CDR1 DFQATT and CDR2 SNEGSKA (reference sequence). CDR3 size: 11 residues. Between the trimmed V and J ends, which lost 3 bases and 3 bases, there was a span of 6 bases. The CDR3 sequence: CSASGSYEQYF. CDR3 sequence (DNA): TGCAGTGCTAGTGGTAGCTACGAGCAGTACTTC.

The rearrangement uses TRBV20-1 and TRBJ2-1; 7 nucleotides line up with TRBD2. The CDR3 totals 15 residues. With 6 bases clipped from V and 0 bases from J, the junction kept 8 bases outside the gene matches. The germline V gene has CDR1 DFQATT and CDR2 SNEGSKA (reference sequence). CDR3 sequence: CSALSGGSSYNEQFF. CDR3 coding DNA: TGCAGTGCCCTGAGTGGCGGGAGCTCCTACAATGAGCAGTTCTTC.

This clonotype was observed a few times. The chain combines TRBV9 with TRBJ2-2; D unclear. Trimming shortened V by 0 bases and J by 6 bases, and 15 bases separated the two germline ends. Germline lookup yields CDR1 SGDLS and CDR2 YYNGEE. This CDR3 is built from 16 residues. In nucleotides, the CDR3 is TGTGCCAGCAGCGTAGGGGTAGGGTTCCCAGCCGGGGAGCTGTTTTTT. This codes for CASSVGVGFPAGELFF.

The table lists this clonotype with a few counts. This chain links TRBV4-1 with TRBJ2-2; D ambiguous. This CDR3 is 15 amino acids long. Deletions cut 1 base from V and 3 bases from J, with 9 bases between. Germline V gene lookup returns CDR1 MGHRA and CDR2 YSYEKL. In nucleotides, the CDR3 is TGCGCCAGCAGCCAAGTAGAGCGTTACACCGGGGAGCTGTTTTTT. Encoded protein: CASSQVERYTGELFF.

There are a few counts of this clonotype. The chain uses TRBV12-5 and TRBJ2-2; D remains ambiguous. Trimming shortened V by 7 bases and J by 7 bases, and 4 bases separated the two germline ends. Germline V CDR1 and CDR2: LGHNT, FRNRAP. This CDR3 region has 10 residues. As DNA, the CDR3 is TGTGCTAGTGCCTACGGGGAGCTGTTTTTT. Encoded protein: CASAYGELFF.

This clonotype appeared a few times. V and J are TRBV21-1 and TRBJ2-7. TRBV21-1 is termed a pseudogene. The CDR3 extends over 20 amino acids. Written as DNA, the CDR3 is TGTGCCAGCAGCAAAGGTGATTCGGGGTGGCACGGACCGCGAAGCCACGAGCAGTACTTC. Its protein is CASSKGDSGWHGPRSHEQYF.

The V call is TRBV6-2 or TRBV6-3, the J call TRBJ2-5, with 8 bases that match TRBD2. Germline V lookup: CDR1 MNHEY, CDR2 SVGEGT. The junction had 15 bases not matched to a gene; V was cut back by 7 bases and J by 5 bases. CDR3 length equals 16 residues. Here the CDR3 reads CASNLRPGRARETQYF. As DNA, the CDR3 is TGTGCCAGCAACCTACGTCCCGGGAGGGCCCGGGAGACCCAGTACTTC.

This clonotype was seen a handful of times. The chain couples TRBV12-3 or TRBV12-4 to TRBJ2-3; possibly TRBD2 for D (5 bases). V lost 4 bases to trimming and J lost 0 bases, with 17 bases between them. The CDR3 has 17 residues. DNA of the CDR3: TGTGCCAGCAGTTCGAGGGTTTACTCTTCTAGCACAGATACGCAGTATTTT. Its translation is CASSSRVYSSSTDTQYF.

The chain combines TRBV6-1 with TRBJ2-3, with 7 bases matching TRBD1. Germline V gene lookup returns CDR1 MNHNS and CDR2 SASEGT. The V gene end was trimmed by 6 bases and the J gene end by 1 base; junction bases not matched to a gene: 4. The CDR3 runs to 14 residues. The CDR3 nucleotides are TGTGCCAGCAGACCGACAGGGCGCACAGATACGCAGTATTTT. This encodes CASRPTGRTDTQYF.

V and J are TRBV2 and TRBJ1-4; D ambiguous. Trimming stripped 0 bases from V and 7 bases from J, with 9 bases between. The CDR3 is 14 amino acids. Germline-derived CDR1 and CDR2 are SNHLY and FYNNEI. Here the CDR3 reads CASSEATRSEKLFF. The CDR3 DNA reads as TGTGCCAGCAGTGAAGCGACCAGGAGTGAAAAACTGTTTTTT.

This clonotype was seen more than once but under ten times. J is TRBJ2-3 and V is TRBV12-3 or TRBV12-4; 11 bases match TRBD2. The CDR3 length is 15 residues. V trimming: 6 bases; J trimming: 1 base; junction bases outside the gene matches: 3. The CDR3 loop is CASRPGLAGTDTQYF. The CDR3 region has the DNA TGTGCCAGCAGGCCGGGACTAGCGGGCACAGATACGCAGTATTTT.

This clonotype was observed a handful of times. This chain uses TRBV18 with TRBJ1-1; 7 nucleotides align to TRBD1. The CDR3 totals 15 residues. CDR1 and CDR2 from the germline V gene are KGHSH and LQKENI. V lost 4 bases, J lost 1 base, and 6 bases stayed unmatched. The CDR3 spells CASSQAGTANTEAFF. The CDR3, as DNA: TGTGCCAGCTCACAAGCCGGGACAGCGAACACTGAAGCTTTCTTT.

This clonotype was observed a few times. The J gene is TRBJ2-3, the V gene TRBV7-2; no reliable D call. Germline lookup yields CDR1 SGHTA and CDR2 FQGNSA. The CDR3 spans 15 residues. Trimming left V 4 bases short and J 2 bases short, with 13 bases between. The CDR3 here is CASSSRPLPTDTQYF. CDR3 nucleotides: TGTGCCAGCAGCTCTAGACCCCTTCCCACAGATACGCAGTATTTT.

The rearrangement links TRBV5-1 to TRBJ2-3; TRBD2 is a possible D gene (5 bases). The germline CDR1 and CDR2 sequences are SGHRS and YFSETQ. The V end was cut by 0 bases, the J end by 2 bases, with 10 bases between. The CDR3 totals 15 residues. CDR3 sequence reads: CASSLALAPTDTQYF. As DNA, the CDR3 is TGCGCCAGCAGCTTGGCCCTAGCCCCCACAGATACGCAGTATTTT.

The chain's CDR3 is CASSSSAAGDNEQFF. Written as DNA, the CDR3 is TGTGCCAGCAGTTCCTCGGCGGCGGGAGACAATGAGCAGTTCTTC. The chain combines TRBV12-3 or TRBV12-4 with TRBJ2-1; TRBD2 matches 7 bases. The CDR3 is 15 residues long. Germline trimming cut 4 bases from V and 5 bases from J; bases unmatched to any gene: 8.

V is TRBV12-3 or TRBV12-4 and J is TRBJ1-2; 8 nucleotides line up with TRBD1. V lost 2 bases to trimming and J lost 2 bases; unmatched junction nucleotides: 1. The CDR3 totals 14 residues. The CDR3 here is CASSLRTGNYGYTF. CDR3 nucleotide sequence: TGTGCCAGCAGTTTAAGGACAGGGAACTATGGCTACACCTTC.

This clonotype was counted ten times or more. The gene calls are TRBV5-1 and TRBJ2-3; D gene unclear. The germline V and J ends were trimmed by 0 bases and 0 bases, with 8 bases remaining between them. The germline V gene has CDR1 SGHRS and CDR2 YFSETQ. This CDR3 is built from 15 residues. The CDR3 DNA reads as TGCGCCAGCAGCTTGGACGGACGTAGCACAGATACGCAGTATTTT. Amino acids: CASSLDGRSTDTQYF.

In this sample, this clonotype turned up a few times. The rearrangement uses TRBV15 and TRBJ2-7; 12 bases line up with TRBD2. This CDR3 spans 16 amino acids. Looked up from germline, CDR1 is LNHNV and CDR2 is YYDKDF (reference sequence). J lost 6 bases, V lost 0 bases, and 6 bases had no gene match. The CDR3 is CATSRDVTSGRFEQYF. The CDR3 DNA follows: TGTGCCACCAGCAGAGATGTTACTAGCGGGAGGTTCGAGCAGTACTTC.

The chain joins TRBV27 to TRBJ2-1; no definite D call. The CDR3 has 16 residues. CDR1 and CDR2 from the germline V gene are MNHEY and SMNVEV (reference sequence). Between the trimmed V and J ends, which lost 4 bases and 2 bases, there was a span of 15 bases. CDR3 region: CASSSPGRQAYNEQFF. CDR3 nucleotides: TGTGCCAGCAGTTCCCCGGGCAGACAAGCCTACAATGAGCAGTTCTTC.

The V gene is TRBV7-2, the J gene TRBJ2-1; D uncertain. V lost 3 bases and J 8 bases, leaving 5 bases between the germline ends. CDR1 is SGHTA, CDR2 FQGNSA, per germline. There are 11 residues in the CDR3. The DNA for the CDR3 is TGTGCCAGCAGCTTCTCGCATGAGCAGTTCTTC. Residues: CASSFSHEQFF.

This chain links TRBV20-1 with TRBJ2-4; TRBD2 aligns across 7 bases. Per the germline V gene, CDR1 is DFQATT and CDR2 is SNEGSKA (reference sequence). J gave up 0 bases and V 0 bases, and 8 bases lay outside the gene matches. The CDR3 spans 17 residues. CDR3: CSARDHRTRSAKNIQYF. The CDR3 DNA is TGCAGTGCTAGAGACCACCGGACTAGATCAGCCAAAAACATTCAGTACTTC.

This clonotype was counted between two and nine times. The V call is TRBV20-1, the J call TRBJ2-3; no definite D call. The V and J ends lost 5 bases and 12 bases respectively, with 12 bases between them. The germline gives CDR1 DFQATT, CDR2 SNEGSKA (reference sequence). The CDR3 totals 10 residues. In DNA form, the CDR3 reads TGCAGTGCTGAAGACAAAGCTCAGTATTTT. This translates into CSAEDKAQYF.

The rearrangement links TRBV19 to TRBJ2-2, with 13 bases that match TRBD2. V dropped 8 bases and J dropped 9; count of bases not matched to a gene: 9. This CDR3 is 15 amino acids long. Germline values: CDR1 LNHDA, CDR2 SQIVND (reference sequence). CDR3: CASLGLAGVRRELFF. Here the CDR3 DNA reads TGTGCCAGTCTCGGACTAGCGGGAGTGAGGAGGGAGCTGTTTTTT. The whole variable domain, remainder taken from reference TRBV19 and TRBJ2-2, is DGGITQSPKYLFRKEGQNVTLSCEQNLNHDAMYWYRQDPGQGLRLIYYSQIVNDFQKGDIAEGYSVSREKKESFPLTVTSAQKNPTAFYLCASLGLAGVRRELFFGEGSRLTVL.

The V gene is TRBV20-1, the J gene TRBJ2-1; 9 bases are a match to TRBD2. V dropped 4 bases and J dropped 7; count of bases not matched to a gene: 8. This CDR3 has 14 residues. Germline-derived CDR1 and CDR2 are DFQATT and SNEGSKA (reference sequence). The CDR3 DNA is TGCAGTGCTAATAGCGGGAGTTCGAGAAATGAGCAGTTCTTC. It yields the protein CSANSGSSRNEQFF.

CDR3 DNA: TGTGCCAGCAGCGTACTCCGGGAAACCTCCTACAATGAGCAGTTCTTC. Translation: CASSVLRETSYNEQFF. The chain joins TRBV9 to TRBJ2-1; possible D gene TRBD2, 5 bases. Germline values: CDR1 SGDLS, CDR2 YYNGEE. The CDR3 is 16 residues long. With 1 base removed from V and 0 bases from J, the gap between germline ends came to 11 bases.

This clonotype was counted only a few times. This chain links TRBV6-5 with TRBJ2-2, with D uncertain. Deletions cut 6 bases from V and 6 bases from J, with 14 bases between. The germline V gene has CDR1 MNHEY and CDR2 SVGAGI. This CDR3 contains 14 residues. The CDR3 is CASSLKGRAGELFF. The CDR3 bases are TGTGCCAGCAGCTTAAAAGGCCGGGCCGGGGAGCTGTTTTTT.